What follows are 15 T cell receptor beta chains derived from one specimen sequenced in a study of low-dose radiotherapy and immunotherapy resistance in tumors. Alpha and beta chains were covered, as first-strand cDNA relied on TRAV- and TRBV-specific primers. TCRs were put through roughly 20 PCR cycles of amplification with Phusion. A constant-region primer and the V-primer adapter served as the primer pair. Using its own MiXCR run on the reads, TCRdb lists one record per CDR3 protein. This table has tens of thousands of distinct CDR3 sequences, around 20% appearing once. Noted time point: after trial treatment. Regarding treatment: LDRT plus nivolumab, ipilimumab, low-dose cyclophosphamide and aspirin (RACIN trial). The source was PBMCs, collected after low-dose radiotherapy plus immunotherapy. The origin of the receptors is a female donor with ovarian cancer.

This clonotype was counted at least ten times. This chain uses TRBV2 with TRBJ1-1; D is unclear. Germline V gene sequence: CDR1 SNHLY, CDR2 FYNNEI. This CDR3 region has 12 residues. Trimming left V 7 bases short and J 2 bases short, with 8 bases between. The CDR3 DNA follows: TGTGCCAGCAAGGAGGATAACACTGAAGCTTTCTTT. Translation: CASKEDNTEAFF.

This clonotype was observed many times. A far larger clone is one nucleotide away, so this likely arose from a read error. V is TRBV28 and J is TRBJ2-7; 12 nucleotides agree with TRBD2. The junction had 9 bases not matched to a gene; V was cut back by 6 bases and J by 6 bases. Germline CDR1 reads MDHEN; CDR2 reads SYDVKM. CDR3 length: 15 amino acids. The CDR3 DNA reads TGTGCCAGCAGCCCTAGCGGGAGGGTATCATCCGAGCAGTACTTC. Translation gives CASSPSGRVSSEQYF.

This clonotype showed up many times. The chain is built from TRBV30 and TRBJ1-6, with a weak D call TRBD1 (6 bases). The CDR3 length is 13 residues. V was clipped by 3 bases and J by 7 bases, with 10 bases between them. CDR1 and CDR2 (germline): GTSNPN, SVGIG (reference sequence). The CDR3 sequence is CAWRDTGNSPLHF. In DNA form, the CDR3 reads TGTGCCTGGAGGGATACAGGGAATTCACCCCTCCACTTT.

About this clonotype: A read error is likely here: a far larger clone is one base away. The V gene is TRBV5-3, the J gene TRBJ2-5; D is unclear. TRBV5-3 is filed as an ORF, its function uncertain. CDR3 size: 13 residues. The CDR3, as DNA: TGTGCCAGCAGCTTTGCTCTAGTCAATGAGCAGTACTTC. This sequence encodes CASSFALVNEQYF.

This clonotype has a count of ten or more. This chain uses TRBV29-1 with TRBJ2-3; D gene unclear. Germline CDR1 is SQVTM and CDR2 is ANQGSEA. This CDR3 contains 9 residues. V was pared by 5 bases and J by 3 bases, with 0 bases between. The CDR3 DNA is TGCAGCGTTACAGATACGCAGTATTTT. Translating it yields CSVTDTQYF.

The V and J genes are TRBV7-9 and TRBJ1-2, with 7 bases aligning to TRBD1. The V and J ends lost 4 bases and 4 bases, in that order; junction bases with no gene match: 6. Germline V gives CDR1 SEHNR, CDR2 FQNEAQ (reference sequence). This CDR3 spans 14 amino acids. CDR3 DNA: TGTGCCAGCAGCTCAGGACAGGCCACCTATGGCTACACCTTC. It specifies CASSSGQATYGYTF. Together with reference TRBV7-9 and TRBJ1-2, the CDR3 gives the full variable domain: DTGVSQNPRHKITKRGQNVTFRCDPISEHNRLYWYRQTLGQGPEFLTYFQNEAQLEKSRLLSDRFSAERPKGSFSTLEIQRTEQGDSAMYLCASSSGQATYGYTFGSGTRLTVV.

This clonotype came up many times. This sequence joins TRBV7-6 and TRBJ2-3, with 8 bases fitting TRBD1. The V gene's germline CDR1 is SGHVS and CDR2 FNYEAQ. With 2 bases clipped from V and 6 bases from J, the junction kept 16 bases outside the gene matches. This CDR3 region has 18 residues. CDR3 sequence reads: CASSLRVQEPGGWDTQYF. DNA for the CDR3: TGTGCCAGCAGCTTACGGGTCCAAGAGCCAGGGGGCTGGGATACGCAGTATTTT.

V gene TRBV9 combines with J gene TRBJ2-2; D gene ambiguous. Germline-derived CDR1 and CDR2 are SGDLS and YYNGEE. The V gene lost 0 bases and the J gene lost 3 bases, with 15 bases spanning the gap. The CDR3 contains 17 residues. The CDR3 sequence: CASSVGAQLRDTGELFF. CDR3 in DNA: TGTGCCAGCAGCGTAGGGGCACAGCTGCGAGACACCGGGGAGCTGTTTTTT.

This chain joins TRBV18 and TRBJ1-1, with D possibly matching TRBD1 (5 bases). Trimming shortened V by 3 bases and J by 1 base, and 12 bases separated the two germline ends. Germline V lookup: CDR1 KGHSH, CDR2 LQKENI. CDR3 length equals 15 residues. The CDR3 DNA follows: TGTGCCAGCTCACCCTCCAGGGCCCAGAACACTGAAGCTTTCTTT. This gives the protein CASSPSRAQNTEAFF.

This clonotype was observed at least ten times. This chain connects TRBV5-1 to TRBJ2-3; D remains unclear. Deletions cut 0 bases from V and 1 base from J, with 12 bases between. The CDR3 loop spans 16 amino acids. The germline CDR1 and CDR2 sequences are SGHRS and YFSETQ. The DNA of the CDR3 is TGCGCCAGCAGCTTGGAGGTCTTTGGGGGCACAGATACGCAGTATTTT. It translates to CASSLEVFGGTDTQYF.

This clonotype showed up many times. CDR3 protein: CASSRLVLYF. CDR3 in DNA: TGTGCCAGCAGCAGGCTGGTGTTATATTTT. The V and J genes are TRBV21-1 and TRBJ1-3. TRBV21-1 is a pseudogene. This CDR3 is 10 amino acids long.

In its sample, this clonotype was seen a few times. This chain links TRBV20-1 with TRBJ2-1, with 9 nucleotides matching TRBD2. The V and J ends lost 6 bases and 8 bases, in that order; junction bases with no gene match: 17. This CDR3 is 16 amino acids long. Germline V lookup: CDR1 DFQATT, CDR2 SNEGSKA (reference sequence). The CDR3: CSARGASGAPGDEQFF. The CDR3, as DNA: TGCAGTGCCCGTGGGGCTAGCGGGGCCCCGGGCGATGAGCAGTTCTTC.

This clonotype occurred a few times. V and J are TRBV2 and TRBJ2-7, with 9 nucleotides matching TRBD1. Trimming took 5 bases from V and 6 from J; bases not matched to a gene: 14. The CDR3 runs to 16 residues. From germline, CDR1 is SNHLY and CDR2 FYNNEI. In nucleotides, the CDR3 is TGTGCCAGCAGTATCGCCCGGGACAGGGAGCTTGGCGAGCAGTACTTC. Its protein is CASSIARDRELGEQYF.

This chain uses TRBV5-1 with TRBJ2-1; 7 bases are a match to TRBD2. This CDR3 comprises 15 residues. The trim removed 0 bases at V and 3 bases at J, leaving 3 bases unmatched. Germline values: CDR1 SGHRS, CDR2 YFSETQ. CDR3 amino acids: CASSLVGGSYNEQFF. DNA of the CDR3: TGCGCCAGCAGCTTGGTGGGGGGGAGCTACAATGAGCAGTTCTTC.

This clonotype has at least ten counts. The rearrangement uses TRBV5-1 and TRBJ2-3, with TRBD1 matching over 7 bases. Germline assignment: CDR1 SGHRS and CDR2 YFSETQ. The CDR3 sequence is 16 residues long. With 0 bases clipped from V and 2 bases from J, the junction kept 6 bases outside the gene matches. The CDR3 loop reads CASSLGPGTATDTQYF. CDR3 in DNA: TGCGCCAGCAGCTTGGGTCCCGGGACAGCCACAGATACGCAGTATTTT.